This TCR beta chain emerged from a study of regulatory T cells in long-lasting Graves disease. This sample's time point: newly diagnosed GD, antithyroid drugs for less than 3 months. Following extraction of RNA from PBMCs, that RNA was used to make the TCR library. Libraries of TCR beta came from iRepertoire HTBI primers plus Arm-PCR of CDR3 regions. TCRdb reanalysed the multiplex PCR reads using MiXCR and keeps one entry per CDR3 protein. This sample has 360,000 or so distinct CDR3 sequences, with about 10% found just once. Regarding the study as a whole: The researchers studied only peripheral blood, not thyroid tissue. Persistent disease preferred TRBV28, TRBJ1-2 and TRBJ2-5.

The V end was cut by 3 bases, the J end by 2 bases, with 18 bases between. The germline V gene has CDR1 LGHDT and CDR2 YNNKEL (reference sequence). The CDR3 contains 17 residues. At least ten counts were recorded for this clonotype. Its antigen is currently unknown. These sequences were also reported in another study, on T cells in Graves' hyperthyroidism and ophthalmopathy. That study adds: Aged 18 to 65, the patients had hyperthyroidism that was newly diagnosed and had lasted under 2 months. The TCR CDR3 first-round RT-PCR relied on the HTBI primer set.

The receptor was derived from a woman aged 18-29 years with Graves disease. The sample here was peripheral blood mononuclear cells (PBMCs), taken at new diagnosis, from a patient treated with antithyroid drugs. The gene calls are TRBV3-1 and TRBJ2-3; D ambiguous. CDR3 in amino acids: CASSQDSQGPYTDTQYF. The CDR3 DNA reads TGTGCCAGCAGCCAGGATTCTCAAGGGCCTTACACAGATACGCAGTATTTT.